This T cell receptor beta chain comes out of a study of identical twins. The CDR3 is made up of 15 amino acids. V gave up 3 bases and J gave up 7 bases; unmatched junction bases: 9. TCRdb re-called the 5' RACE reads through MiXCR, storing one row per CDR3 protein. The data hold 400,000 to 600,000 distinct CDR3 sequences, with about a fifth observed a single time. The sample was also reused in another study, on yellow fever vaccine responses in identical twins.

This sequence was found in a woman aged 18-30 years in good health. The chain joins TRBV12-3 or TRBV12-4 to TRBJ2-1; 7 bases align to TRBD2. The material sequenced was CD4+ T cells sorted from blood. The CDR3 bases are TGTGCCAGCAGTTTGAGCGGGGCGGGGTATAATGAGCAGTTCTTC. Its protein is CASSLSGAGYNEQFF.